This TCR beta chain was found in a study of cytomegalovirus exposure and HLA in healthy donors. Study-level results: For most subjects, TCR beta sequences were reported to predict HLA-A and HLA-B alleles with accuracy.

The CDR3 extends over 16 amino acids. CDR1 SGHNT and CDR2 YENEEA come from the germline V gene. With V trimmed by 5 bases and J by 3 bases, 9 bases remained unmatched. As regards this clone: No antigen is known for it.

PCR primers comprised 60 Vbeta and 13 Jbeta primers. Source study methods: Counted up in a later analysis, unique TCR beta chains came to approximately 83 million, with around 11 million shared. The protocol was immunoSEQ multiplex PCR, while the TCRdb copy is restricted to in-frame clones and leaves out a portion. For V, J and clone size, that table is used; D and trimming come from the DNA. The repertoire has 120,000 or so clones, around 74% of them found once; the top ten carry around 5.5%. Sequencing was performed on PBMCs. The genes are TRBV11-3 and TRBJ2-3; 9 bases align to TRBD2. This receptor was identified in a woman in her fifties or sixties in good health and CMV-seropositive. CDR3 DNA sequence: TGTGCCAGCAGCCCTGGGGCTAGCGGGACAACAGATACGCAGTATTTT. As protein: CASSPGASGTTDTQYF.